This TCR beta chain was sequenced for a study of blood T cell repertoires in COVID-19. This clone came up a few times. The method was immunoSEQ multiplex PCR; TCRdb's version includes in-frame clones alone and lacks a portion of them. This repertoire shows 300,000 to 400,000 clones, approximately 86% found once; its top ten account for roughly 7.2%. V lost 0 bases and J lost 8, with 14 bases in between. This CDR3 comprises 15 residues. Germline values: CDR1 SGHRS, CDR2 YFSETQ. The chain recombines TRBV5-1 with TRBJ1-4; D gene unclear. Sequencing was carried out using peripheral blood. The TCR was taken from a woman aged 55-69 years with COVID-19, enrolled during active disease. In nucleotides, the CDR3 is TGCGCCAGCAGCTTGGCGCCGGCGCGGCGGGAAAAACTGTTTTTT. It codes for CASSLAPARREKLFF.